This T cell receptor (beta chain) was sequenced for a study of blood T cell repertoires in COVID-19. Across the whole study: Italy, Spain and the United States were the sources of the convalescent and acute COVID-19 samples.

The CDR3 consists of 14 residues. V trimming: 8 bases; J trimming: 5 bases; junction bases outside the gene matches: 9. Germline CDR1 and CDR2: MNHEY and SVGAGI. Seattle patient enrollment occurred during active infection, with longitudinal follow-up thereafter. This clone was observed a handful of times. Per the authors' pipeline: Amplification of reference gene primers was used by the study to estimate nucleated cell counts. Profiled with immunoSEQ multiplex PCR; TCRdb holds only in-frame clones, not every one. That table gives V, J and clone size, and the DNA gave D and trimming. The sample yields 200,000 to 250,000 clones, roughly 76% seen once.

The rearrangement links TRBV6-5 to TRBJ1-5; TRBD1 agrees at 7 bases. Material for sequencing was peripheral blood. This TCR came from a woman of 80 years or more with COVID-19, enrolled during active disease. This chain's CDR3 is CASSAAGGYQPQHF. The CDR3 coding sequence is TGTGCCAGCTCTGCCGCAGGGGGGTATCAGCCCCAGCATTTT.